This TCR beta chain emerged from a study of CD8 T cells in Susac syndrome (dated by TCRdb to between 2018 and 2020). With respect to the entire study: Among the sequenced Susac syndrome patients, over five had clinically active disease and about eight were in clinical remission. At blood withdrawal, Susac syndrome patients were therapy-naive, treated with corticosteroids (with IVIg additionally given to some), or treated with IVIg alone. The study used repertoire sequencing to test whether antigen drove CD8+ T cell activation and differentiation in Susac syndrome. Broad study findings and their caveats: No clonal expansion was detected in the CD4+ T cell repertoire of Susac syndrome patients. The study acknowledged that relatively few individuals were included in the TCR sequencing and HLA analysis.

From the cysteine up to the phenylalanine, the CDR3 has a length of 13 residues. Only CDR3 DNA is held: 39 bases, read in frame from base 1. CDR1 SEHNR and CDR2 FQNEAQ were looked up in the germline V gene (reference sequence). Trimming takes 5 bases off V and 10 bases off J; junction bases not matched to a gene: 8. RNA was extracted with the RNeasy kit and roughly 0.5 to 1 ug was reverse transcribed using random hexamers. The immunoSEQ multiplex PCR assay, which covers 54 Vbeta and 13 Jbeta segments, was used to amplify TCR beta CDR3 regions. Bias from PCR amplification was corrected by using a synthetic template baseline for primer optimization and for computational correction. The authors' pipeline ran thus. Reads were annotated to V, D and J genes per IMGT and analyzed with immunoSEQ Analyzer, keeping only productive sequences. Clonality was calculated as one minus the Shannon entropy normalized by log2 of the number of productive unique sequences. For each patient and control, public and private clones were evaluated among the 100 most prevalent clones. Clones were defined as Susac-specific if absent from the healthy and MS cohorts, from roughly 1,100 published viral clones and from other ImmuneACCESS disease sequences. Through fastp at Q25 and MiXCR, TCRdb rebuilt clones from the public reads, retaining in-frame beta chains. For every CDR3 protein sequence, its rows merge into one entry that carries the most common genes and DNA. The V and J calls, along with clone size, are taken from TCRdb and not from the paper's own processing. Recorded for this sample are roughly 250,000 distinct CDR3 sequences; roughly 95% of them occurred a single time. Together, the top ten hold 0.1% of the sample.

Peripheral blood CD8+ and CD4+ T cells from healthy donors, Susac syndrome patients and multiple sclerosis patients were profiled using high-throughput TCR beta sequencing. Recently defined diagnostic criteria for definite or probable disease were met by the Susac syndrome patients. CD8+ TEMRA cells were enriched by FACS, while bulk CD8+ and CD4+ T cells were purified by magnetic negative isolation. Blood was drawn into EDTA tubes, processed within 24 hours, and PBMCs were isolated by density gradient centrifugation. PBMCs intended for TCR sequencing were cryopreserved in liquid nitrogen and were subsequently thawed in a 37 degrees C water bath. The sorted or isolated CD4+, CD8+ and CD8+ TEMRA cells reached a purity of at least 90%. As for this clonotype: The antigen it binds to is not known. Per-base quality was not reported, and no clone a single base away is much larger than it.

The TCR originated in a human donor with Susac syndrome. The rearranged chain carries TRBV7-9 and TRBJ2-1; 7 bases in the middle match TRBD2. Sequencing used CD4+ T cells from PBMCs. CDR3 region: CASSPSGALEQFF. The bases read TGTGCCAGCAGCCCAAGCGGGGCCTTGGAGCAGTTCTTC.